This TCR beta chain comes out of a study of blood T cell repertoires in COVID-19. Study-level information: T cells, B-cell-depleted T cells, or PBMCs supplied cDNA or gDNA.

Germline CDR1 reads SGHAT; CDR2 reads FQNNGV. The V segment lost 5 bases and the J segment 2 bases; nucleotides outside the gene matches: 8. CDR3 size: 15 residues. Sequencing used immunoSEQ multiplex PCR; TCRdb keeps in-frame clones, though not all of them. The sample holds about 160,000 clones, about three quarters seen once. V gene TRBV11-2 combines with J gene TRBJ1-1; TRBD1 matches at 7 bases. Input material: peripheral blood. The receptor was derived from a man in his sixties with acute or convalescent COVID-19. CDR3 DNA sequence: TGTGCCAGCAGCATTAGTAACAGGGGTAACACTGAAGCTTTCTTT. It codes for CASSISNRGNTEAFF. The full variable domain, rest sourced from reference TRBV11-2 and TRBJ1-1, is EAGVAQSPRYKIIEKRQSVAFWCNPISGHATLYWYQQILGQGPKLLIQFQNNGVVDDSQLPKDRFSAERLKGVDSTLKIQPAKLEDSAVYLCASSISNRGNTEAFFGQGTRLTVV.